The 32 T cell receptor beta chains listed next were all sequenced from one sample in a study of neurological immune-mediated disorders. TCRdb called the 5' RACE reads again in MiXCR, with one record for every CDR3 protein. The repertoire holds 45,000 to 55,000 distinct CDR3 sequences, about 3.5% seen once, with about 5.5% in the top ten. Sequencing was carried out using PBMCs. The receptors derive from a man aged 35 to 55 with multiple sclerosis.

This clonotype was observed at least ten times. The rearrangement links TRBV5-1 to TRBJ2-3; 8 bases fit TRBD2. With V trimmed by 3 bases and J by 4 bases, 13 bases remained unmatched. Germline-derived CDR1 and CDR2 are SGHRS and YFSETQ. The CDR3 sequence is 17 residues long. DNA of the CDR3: TGCGCCAGCAGCTGGGGTATAGCGGGACTTTCTGCAGATACGCAGTATTTT. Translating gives CASSWGIAGLSADTQYF.

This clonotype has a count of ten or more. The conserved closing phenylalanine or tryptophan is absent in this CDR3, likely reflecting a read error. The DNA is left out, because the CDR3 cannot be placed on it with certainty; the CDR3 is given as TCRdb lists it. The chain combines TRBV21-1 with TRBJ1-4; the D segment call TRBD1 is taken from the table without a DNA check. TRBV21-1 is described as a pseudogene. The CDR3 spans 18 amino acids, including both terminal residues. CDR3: CASSKQGQGAAWTVFGEI.

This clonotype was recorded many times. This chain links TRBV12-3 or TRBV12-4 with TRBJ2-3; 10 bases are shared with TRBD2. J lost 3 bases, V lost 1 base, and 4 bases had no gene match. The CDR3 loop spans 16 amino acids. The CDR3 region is CASSLGLAGETDTQYF. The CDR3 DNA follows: TGTGCCAGCAGTTTAGGGCTAGCGGGGGAGACAGATACGCAGTATTTT.

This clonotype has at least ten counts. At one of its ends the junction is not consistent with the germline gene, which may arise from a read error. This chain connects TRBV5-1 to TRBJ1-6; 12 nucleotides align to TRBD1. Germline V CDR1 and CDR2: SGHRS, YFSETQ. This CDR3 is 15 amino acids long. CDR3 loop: CASSSGTGGNSPLNF. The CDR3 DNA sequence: TGCGCCAGCAGCTCAGGGACAGGGGGCAATTCACCCCTCAACTTT.

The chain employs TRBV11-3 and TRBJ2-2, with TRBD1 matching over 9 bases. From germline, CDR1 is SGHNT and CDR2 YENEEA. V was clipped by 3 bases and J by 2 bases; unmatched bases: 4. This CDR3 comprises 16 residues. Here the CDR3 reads CASSFRTGANTGELFF. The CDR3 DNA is TGTGCCAGCAGCTTTAGGACAGGGGCAAACACCGGGGAGCTGTTTTTT.

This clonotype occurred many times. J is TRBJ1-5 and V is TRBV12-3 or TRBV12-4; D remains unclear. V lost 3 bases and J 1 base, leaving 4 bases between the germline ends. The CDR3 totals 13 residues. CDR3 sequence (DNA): TGTGCCAGCAGTTTTACGAGCAATCAGCCCCAGCATTTT. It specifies CASSFTSNQPQHF.

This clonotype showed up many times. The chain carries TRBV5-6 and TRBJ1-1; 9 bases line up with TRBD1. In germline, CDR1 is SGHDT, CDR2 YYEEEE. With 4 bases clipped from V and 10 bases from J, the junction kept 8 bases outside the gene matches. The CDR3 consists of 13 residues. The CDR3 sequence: CASSPWTGEVAFF. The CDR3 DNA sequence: TGTGCCAGCAGCCCCTGGACAGGGGAGGTAGCTTTCTTT.

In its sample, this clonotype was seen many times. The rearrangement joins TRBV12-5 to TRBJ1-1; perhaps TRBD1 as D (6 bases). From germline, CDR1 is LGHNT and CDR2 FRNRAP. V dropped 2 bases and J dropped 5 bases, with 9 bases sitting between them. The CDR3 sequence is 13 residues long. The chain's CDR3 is CASGLTGLTEAFF. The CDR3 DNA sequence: TGTGCTAGTGGTTTGACAGGGTTAACTGAAGCTTTCTTT.

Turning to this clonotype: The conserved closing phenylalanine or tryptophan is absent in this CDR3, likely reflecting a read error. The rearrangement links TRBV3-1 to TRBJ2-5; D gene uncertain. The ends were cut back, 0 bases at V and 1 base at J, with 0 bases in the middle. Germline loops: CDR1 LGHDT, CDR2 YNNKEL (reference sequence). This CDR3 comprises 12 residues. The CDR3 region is CASSQDQETQYN. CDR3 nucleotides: TGTGCCAGCAGCCAAGACCAAGAGACCCAGTACAAC.

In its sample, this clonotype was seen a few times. The CDR3 DNA follows: TGCAGTGCTAGTTCCGGGGATAGCAATCAGCCCCAGCATTTT. Protein sequence: CSASSGDSNQPQHF. The rearrangement joins TRBV20-1 to TRBJ1-5; D gene unclear. CDR3 length equals 14 residues. Trimming cost V 3 bases and J 0 bases, with 9 bases left between them. Germline assignment: CDR1 DFQATT and CDR2 SNEGSKA (reference sequence).

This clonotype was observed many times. For the CDR3, the DNA is TGTGCCAGCAGTCGACTCCTTCCCCAAGAGACCCAGTACTTC. Residues: CASSRLLPQETQYF. J is TRBJ2-5 and V is TRBV6-5; D uncertain. The CDR3 runs 14 residues. CDR1 and CDR2 from the germline V gene are MNHEY and SVGAGI. Trimming cost V 5 bases and J 1 base, with 11 bases left between them.

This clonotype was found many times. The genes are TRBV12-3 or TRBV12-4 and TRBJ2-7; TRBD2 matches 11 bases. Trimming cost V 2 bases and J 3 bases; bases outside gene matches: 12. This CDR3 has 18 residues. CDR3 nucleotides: TGTGCCAGCAGTTTAAGGGCTAGCGGGGGGCACCGGGGCTACGAGCAGTACTTC. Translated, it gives CASSLRASGGHRGYEQYF.

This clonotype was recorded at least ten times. DNA of the CDR3: TGTGCCAGCAGCTTCGGACAGGGGGCCACTGAAGCTTTCTTT. Translation: CASSFGQGATEAFF. This sequence joins TRBV5-6 and TRBJ1-1, with TRBD1 identical over 11 bases. V gave up 2 bases and J gave up 4 bases; unmatched junction bases: 1. Looked up from germline, CDR1 is SGHDT and CDR2 is YYEEEE. The CDR3 is 14 amino acids.

The CDR3 DNA follows: TGTGCCAGTAGTCAACTAGCGGGGGTCGGAGAGACCCAGTACTTC. This encodes CASSQLAGVGETQYF. The chain has TRBV19 and TRBJ2-5; the match to TRBD2 covers 11 bases. The CDR3 is 15 amino acids. Germline lookup yields CDR1 LNHDA and CDR2 SQIVND (reference sequence). Germline trimming cut 5 bases from V and 4 bases from J; bases unmatched to any gene: 6.

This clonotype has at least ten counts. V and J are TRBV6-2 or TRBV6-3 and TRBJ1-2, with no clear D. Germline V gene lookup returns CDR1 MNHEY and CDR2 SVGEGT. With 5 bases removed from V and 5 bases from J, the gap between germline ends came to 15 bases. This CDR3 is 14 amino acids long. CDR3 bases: TGTGCCAGCAGTGACGGACTGGAGACTTATGGCTACACCTTC. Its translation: CASSDGLETYGYTF.

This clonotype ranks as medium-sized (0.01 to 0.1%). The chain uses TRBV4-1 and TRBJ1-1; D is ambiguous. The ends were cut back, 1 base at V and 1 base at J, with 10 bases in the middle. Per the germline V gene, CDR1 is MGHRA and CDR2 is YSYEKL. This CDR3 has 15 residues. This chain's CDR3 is CASSQGLLANTEAFF. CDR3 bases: TGCGCCAGCAGCCAAGGGTTGTTGGCGAACACTGAAGCTTTCTTT.

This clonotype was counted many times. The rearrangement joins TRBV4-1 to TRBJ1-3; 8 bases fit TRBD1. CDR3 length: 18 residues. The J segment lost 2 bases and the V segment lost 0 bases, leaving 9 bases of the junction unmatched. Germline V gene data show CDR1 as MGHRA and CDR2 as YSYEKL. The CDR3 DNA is TGCGCCAGCAGCCAAGATGGGGGACAGGCCCCGCCTGGAAACACCATATATTTT. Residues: CASSQDGGQAPPGNTIYF.

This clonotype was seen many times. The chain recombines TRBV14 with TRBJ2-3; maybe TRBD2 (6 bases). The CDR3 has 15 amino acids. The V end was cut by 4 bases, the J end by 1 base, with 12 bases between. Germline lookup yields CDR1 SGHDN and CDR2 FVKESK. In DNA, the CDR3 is TGTGCCAGCAGCCCTTTGGGACTCGGCACAGATACGCAGTATTTT. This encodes CASSPLGLGTDTQYF.

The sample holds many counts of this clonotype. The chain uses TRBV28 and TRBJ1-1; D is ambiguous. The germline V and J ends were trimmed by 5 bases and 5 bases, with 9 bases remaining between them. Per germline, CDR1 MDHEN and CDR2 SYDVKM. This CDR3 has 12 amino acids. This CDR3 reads CASSPGETEAFF. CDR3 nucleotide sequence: TGTGCCAGCAGTCCCGGTGAGACTGAAGCTTTCTTT.

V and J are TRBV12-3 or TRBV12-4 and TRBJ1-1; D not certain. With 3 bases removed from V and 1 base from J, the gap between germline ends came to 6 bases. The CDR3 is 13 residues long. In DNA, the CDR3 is TGTGCCAGCAGTTTCCCAGCGAACACTGAAGCTTTCTTT. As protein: CASSFPANTEAFF.

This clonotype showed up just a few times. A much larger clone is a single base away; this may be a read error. CDR3 sequence reads: CANSYSPDNEKLFF. The CDR3 DNA reads TGTGCCAACAGTTACTCTCCGGATAATGAAAAACTGTTTTTT. This chain links TRBV6-5 with TRBJ1-4; D not certain. Germline V CDR1 and CDR2: MNHEY, SVGAGI. The CDR3 runs to 14 residues.

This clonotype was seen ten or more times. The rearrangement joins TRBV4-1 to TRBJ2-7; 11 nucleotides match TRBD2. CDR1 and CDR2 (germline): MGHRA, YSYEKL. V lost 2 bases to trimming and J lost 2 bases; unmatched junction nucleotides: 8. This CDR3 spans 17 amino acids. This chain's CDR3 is CASSQSSSGGTPYEQYF. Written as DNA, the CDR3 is TGCGCCAGCAGCCAATCCTCTAGCGGGGGGACCCCCTACGAGCAGTACTTC.

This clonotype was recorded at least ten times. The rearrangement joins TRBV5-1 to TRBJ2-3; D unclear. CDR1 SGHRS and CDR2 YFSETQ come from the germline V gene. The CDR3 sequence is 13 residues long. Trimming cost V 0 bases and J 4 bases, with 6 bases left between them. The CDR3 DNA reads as TGCGCCAGCAGCTTGGCCTCGGCAGATACGCAGTATTTT. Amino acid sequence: CASSLASADTQYF.

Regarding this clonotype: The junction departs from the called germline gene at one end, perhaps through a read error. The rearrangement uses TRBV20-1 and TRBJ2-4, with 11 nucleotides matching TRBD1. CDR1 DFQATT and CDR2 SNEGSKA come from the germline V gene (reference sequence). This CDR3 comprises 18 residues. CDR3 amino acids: CSARPLAGQGAAKKIQYF. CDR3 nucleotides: TGCAGTGCTAGACCCCTTGCCGGACAGGGGGCGGCCAAAAAAATTCAGTACTTC.

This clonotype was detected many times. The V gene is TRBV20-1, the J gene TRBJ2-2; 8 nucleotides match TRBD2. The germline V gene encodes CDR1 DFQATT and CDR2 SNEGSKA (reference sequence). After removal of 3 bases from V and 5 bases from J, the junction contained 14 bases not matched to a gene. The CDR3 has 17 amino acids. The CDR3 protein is CSARPAQIAGRTGELFF. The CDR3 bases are TGCAGTGCTAGGCCGGCTCAGATAGCGGGGAGGACCGGGGAGCTGTTTTTT.

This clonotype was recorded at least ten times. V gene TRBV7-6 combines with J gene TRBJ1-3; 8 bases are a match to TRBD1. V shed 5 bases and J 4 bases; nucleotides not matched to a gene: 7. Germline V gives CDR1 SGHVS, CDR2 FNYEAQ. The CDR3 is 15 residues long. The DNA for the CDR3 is TGTGCCAGCAGCCCAGCGGGGACAGGAGGAAACACCATATATTTT. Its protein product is CASSPAGTGGNTIYF.

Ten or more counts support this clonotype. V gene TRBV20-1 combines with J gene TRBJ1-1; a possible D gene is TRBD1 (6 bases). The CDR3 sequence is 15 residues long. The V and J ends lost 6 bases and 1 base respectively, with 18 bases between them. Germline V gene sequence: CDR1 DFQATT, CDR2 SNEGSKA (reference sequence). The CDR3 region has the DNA TGCAGTGCCCCGTCCTGGGGGGCGGGGAACACTGAAGCTTTCTTT. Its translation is CSAPSWGAGNTEAFF.

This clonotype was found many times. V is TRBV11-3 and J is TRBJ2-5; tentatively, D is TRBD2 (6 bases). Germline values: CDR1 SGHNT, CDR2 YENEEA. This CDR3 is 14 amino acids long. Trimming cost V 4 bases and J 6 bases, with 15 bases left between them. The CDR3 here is CASSSGRGEKTQYF. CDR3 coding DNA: TGTGCCAGCAGCTCAGGGCGCGGGGAGAAGACCCAGTACTTC.

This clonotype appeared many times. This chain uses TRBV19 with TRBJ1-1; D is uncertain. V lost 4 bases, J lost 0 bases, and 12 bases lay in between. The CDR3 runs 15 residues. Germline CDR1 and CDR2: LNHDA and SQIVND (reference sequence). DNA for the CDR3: TGTGCCAGTAGTAAGGGAAAGGGAGTGAACACTGAAGCTTTCTTT. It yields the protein CASSKGKGVNTEAFF.

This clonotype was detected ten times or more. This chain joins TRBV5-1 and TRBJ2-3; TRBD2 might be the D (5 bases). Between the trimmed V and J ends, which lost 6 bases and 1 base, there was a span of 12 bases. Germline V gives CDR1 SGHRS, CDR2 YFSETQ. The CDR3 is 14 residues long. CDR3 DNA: TGCGCCAGCACAGCTCGGGGTGGCACAGATACGCAGTATTTT. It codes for CASTARGGTDTQYF.

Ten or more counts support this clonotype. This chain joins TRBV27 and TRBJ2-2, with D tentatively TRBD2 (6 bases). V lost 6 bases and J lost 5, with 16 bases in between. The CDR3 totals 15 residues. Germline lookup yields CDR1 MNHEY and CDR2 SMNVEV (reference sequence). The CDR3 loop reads CASSAGLSGTGELFF. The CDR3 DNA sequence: TGTGCCAGCAGCGCGGGACTCAGTGGTACCGGGGAGCTGTTTTTT.

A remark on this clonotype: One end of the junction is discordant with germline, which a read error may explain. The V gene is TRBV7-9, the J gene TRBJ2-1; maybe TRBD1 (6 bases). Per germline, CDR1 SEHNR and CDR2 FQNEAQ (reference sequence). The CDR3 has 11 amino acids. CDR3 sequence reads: CASEDTRGDIF. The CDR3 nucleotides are TGTGCCAGCGAAGATACTAGAGGGGACATCTTC.